This T cell receptor (beta chain) derives from a study of cytomegalovirus exposure and HLA in healthy donors. Vbeta (60) and Jbeta (13) primers were used in the PCR. Assay: immunoSEQ multiplex PCR; the TCRdb copy retains only in-frame clones and omits some. The sample lists more than 80,000 clones; about four fifths were seen once. The V and J ends lost 2 bases and 7 bases, in that order; junction bases with no gene match: 5. The CDR3 sequence is 16 residues long. Germline V gene data show CDR1 as SNHLY and CDR2 as FYNNEI. This clone came up once. Its target is not known. Study-wide findings and caveats: Trimming of TCR beta V- and J-genes showed a link, identified in a later analysis, to a missense DCLRE1C variant.

This chain connects TRBV2 to TRBJ2-2, with 12 positions matching TRBD1. Sample: PBMCs. The TCR sequence derives from a man aged 50 or older in good health and CMV-seronegative. The CDR3 protein is CASSERGQGAVGELFF. For the CDR3, the DNA is TGTGCCAGCAGTGAAAGGGGACAGGGGGCTGTCGGGGAGCTGTTTTTT.